This T cell receptor (beta chain) came from a study of cytomegalovirus exposure and HLA in healthy donors. Study-level findings and limits: That first-cohort TCR clusters tended to co-occur in the roughly 130 validation repertoires was found in a later analysis. The study put under 200 TCR beta chains on its list as cytomegalovirus-associated. Reports showed the classifier diagnosing cytomegalovirus status with high specificity and sensitivity.

The CDR3 length is 13 residues. Germline-derived CDR1 and CDR2 are SGHNT and YENEEA. The V end was cut by 5 bases, the J end by 1 base, with 8 bases between. Libraries were prepared by immunoSEQ multiplex PCR; TCRdb keeps only in-frame clonotypes and omits some of them. The table lists roughly 300,000 clones, roughly 90% of them singletons. About this clone itself: Its cognate antigen is unknown.

The chain employs TRBV11-3 and TRBJ1-1, with D unclear. The TCR sequence derives from a woman under 30 in good health and CMV-seronegative. The specimen sequenced was PBMCs. The CDR3 DNA sequence: TGTGCCAGCAGCGCCACACAGAACACTGAAGCTTTCTTT. It specifies CASSATQNTEAFF.